The TCR beta chain described here comes from a study of cytomegalovirus exposure and HLA in healthy donors. V lost 0 bases to trimming and J lost 0 bases; unmatched junction nucleotides: 3. Germline CDR1 SGDLS, CDR2 YYNGEE. This CDR3 has 16 residues. A remark on this clone: Its specificity is not known.

PCR primers comprised 60 Vbeta and 13 Jbeta primers. TCRdb's table, derived via immunoSEQ multiplex PCR, lists solely in-frame clones and lacks some. The sample shows about 140,000 clones, over 65% of them seen only once. Study-wide results and caveats: In a later analysis, HLA-associated TCR beta chains were more clonally expanded than equally common others. Roughly uniform sequencing depth across donors was assumed, possibly incorrectly.

Among the donors, all were healthy bone marrow donors. While unrecorded immune exposures were likely, the donors were nominally healthy when sampled. The clonotype originates from a man aged 35 to 55 in good health and CMV-seronegative. V and J are TRBV9 and TRBJ2-1; 7 positions agree with TRBD2. Sequencing was carried out using PBMCs. The CDR3 region has the DNA TGTGCCAGCAGCGTAGACCGGGGGGTCTCCTACAATGAGCAGTTCTTC. Translating it yields CASSVDRGVSYNEQFF.